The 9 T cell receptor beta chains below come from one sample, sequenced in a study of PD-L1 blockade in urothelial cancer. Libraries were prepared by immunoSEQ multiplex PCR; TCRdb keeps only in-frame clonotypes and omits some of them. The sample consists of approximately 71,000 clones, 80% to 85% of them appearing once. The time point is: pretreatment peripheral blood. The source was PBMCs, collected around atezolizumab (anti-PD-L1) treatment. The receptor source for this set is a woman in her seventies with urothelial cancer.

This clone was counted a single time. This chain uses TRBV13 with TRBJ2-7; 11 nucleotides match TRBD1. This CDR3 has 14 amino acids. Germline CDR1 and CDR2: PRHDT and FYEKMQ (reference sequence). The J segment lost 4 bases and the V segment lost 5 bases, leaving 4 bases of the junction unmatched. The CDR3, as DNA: TGTGCCAGCAGCCACGGACAGGGGGCATACGAGCAGTACTTC. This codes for CASSHGQGAYEQYF.

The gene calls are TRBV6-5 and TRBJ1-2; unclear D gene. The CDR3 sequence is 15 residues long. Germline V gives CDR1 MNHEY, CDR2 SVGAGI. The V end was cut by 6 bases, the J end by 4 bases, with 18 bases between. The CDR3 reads CASSPLVQFGYGYTF. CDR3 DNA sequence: TGTGCCAGCAGCCCTTTGGTGCAGTTTGGCTATGGCTACACCTTC.

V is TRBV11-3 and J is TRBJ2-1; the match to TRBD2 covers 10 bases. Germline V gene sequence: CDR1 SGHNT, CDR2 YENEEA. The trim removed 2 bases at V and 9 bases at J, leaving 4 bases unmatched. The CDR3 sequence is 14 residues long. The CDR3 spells CASSLLASGGEQFF. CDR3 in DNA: TGTGCCAGCAGCTTACTGGCTAGCGGGGGTGAGCAGTTCTTC.

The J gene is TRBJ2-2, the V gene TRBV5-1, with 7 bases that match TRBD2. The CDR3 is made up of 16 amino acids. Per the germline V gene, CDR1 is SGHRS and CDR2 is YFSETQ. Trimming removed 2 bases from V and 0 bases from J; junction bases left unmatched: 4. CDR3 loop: CASSLGLAANTGELFF. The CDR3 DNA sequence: TGCGCCAGCAGCTTAGGCCTAGCGGCGAACACCGGGGAGCTGTTTTTT. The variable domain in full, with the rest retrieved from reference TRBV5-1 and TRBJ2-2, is KAGVTQTPRYLIKTRGQQVTLSCSPISGHRSVSWYQQTPGQGLQFLFEYFSETQRNKGNFPGRFSGRQFSNSRSEMNVSTLELGDSALYLCASSLGLAANTGELFFGEGSRLTVL.

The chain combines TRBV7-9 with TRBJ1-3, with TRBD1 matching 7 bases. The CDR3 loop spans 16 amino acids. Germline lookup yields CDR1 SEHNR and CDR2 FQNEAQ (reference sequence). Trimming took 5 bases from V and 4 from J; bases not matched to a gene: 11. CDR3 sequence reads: CASSITDRAAGNTIYF. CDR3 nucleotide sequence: TGTGCCAGCAGCATAACCGACAGGGCGGCCGGAAACACCATATATTTT.

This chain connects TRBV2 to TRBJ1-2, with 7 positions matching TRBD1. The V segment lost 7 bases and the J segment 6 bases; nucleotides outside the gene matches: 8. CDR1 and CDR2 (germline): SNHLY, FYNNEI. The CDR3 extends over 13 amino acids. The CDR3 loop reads CASNEGAGNGYTF. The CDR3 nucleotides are TGTGCCAGCAATGAGGGGGCAGGAAATGGCTACACCTTC.

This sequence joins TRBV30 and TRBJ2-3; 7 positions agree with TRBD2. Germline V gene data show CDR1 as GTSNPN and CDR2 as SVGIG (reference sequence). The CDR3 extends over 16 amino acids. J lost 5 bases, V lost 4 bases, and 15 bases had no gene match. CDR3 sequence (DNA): TGTGCCTGGAATCGTGGGGAGGGGAGATTAGGAGATACGCAGTATTTT. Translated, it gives CAWNRGEGRLGDTQYF.

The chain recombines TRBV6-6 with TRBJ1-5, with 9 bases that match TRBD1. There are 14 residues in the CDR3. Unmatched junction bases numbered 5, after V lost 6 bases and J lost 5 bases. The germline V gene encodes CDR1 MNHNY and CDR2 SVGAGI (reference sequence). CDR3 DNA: TGTGCCAGCAGCCCTACAGGGGGCGATCAGCCCCAGCATTTT. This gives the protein CASSPTGGDQPQHF.

CDR3 sequence reads: CASSMDSFSGNTIYF. The CDR3 nucleotides read TGTGCCAGCAGTATGGACAGTTTCTCTGGAAACACCATATATTTT. The chain uses TRBV2 and TRBJ1-3, with D tentatively TRBD1 (6 bases). Trimming pared 5 bases from V and 0 bases from J, leaving 11 bases between. Germline lookup yields CDR1 SNHLY and CDR2 FYNNEI. The CDR3 length is 15 residues.